This T cell receptor (beta chain) was documented in a study of glioma-infiltrating T cells after dendritic cell vaccination. Assay: immunoSEQ multiplex PCR; the TCRdb copy retains only in-frame clones and omits some. Found here are some 90,000 clones, 75% to 90% of them singletons; the top ten hold roughly 2%. With 6 bases removed from V and 0 bases from J, the gap between germline ends came to 11 bases. The CDR3 is made up of 14 amino acids. CDR1 is SGHRS and CDR2 is YFSETQ in the germline V gene. Stated time point: after dendritic cell vaccination, including at tumor progression/relapse. The chain has TRBV5-1 and TRBJ2-3, with TRBD2 as a possible D gene (6 bases). Sequencing used blood, obtained after dendritic cell vaccination. This clonotype was sampled from a human donor with glioblastoma. The CDR3 DNA follows: TGCGCCAGCACCGAGGGGACTAGCACAGATACGCAGTATTTT. The encoded protein is CASTEGTSTDTQYF.